This T cell receptor beta chain originates from a study of response to subunit inactivated influenza vaccine. Germline V gene data show CDR1 as SQVTM and CDR2 as ANQGSEA. Trimming took off 6 bases at V and 1 base at J, with 12 bases between the two ends. There are 13 residues in the CDR3. TCRdb itself ran the RT-PCR reads through MiXCR, one entry per CDR3 protein. The table has 600,000 to 700,000 distinct CDR3 sequences, around 15% seen once; the top ten hold about 7.6%. In this sample, this clonotype turned up a few times. V gene TRBV29-1 combines with J gene TRBJ2-5; D might be TRBD1 or TRBD2, each matching 5 bases. The source was PBMCs from blood, collected 14 to 15 days before vaccination. This sequence was found in a man aged 45-65 years who received an inactivated influenza vaccine. The chain's CDR3 is CSVDGTGQETQYF. CDR3 DNA: TGCAGCGTAGACGGGACGGGCCAAGAGACCCAGTACTTC.